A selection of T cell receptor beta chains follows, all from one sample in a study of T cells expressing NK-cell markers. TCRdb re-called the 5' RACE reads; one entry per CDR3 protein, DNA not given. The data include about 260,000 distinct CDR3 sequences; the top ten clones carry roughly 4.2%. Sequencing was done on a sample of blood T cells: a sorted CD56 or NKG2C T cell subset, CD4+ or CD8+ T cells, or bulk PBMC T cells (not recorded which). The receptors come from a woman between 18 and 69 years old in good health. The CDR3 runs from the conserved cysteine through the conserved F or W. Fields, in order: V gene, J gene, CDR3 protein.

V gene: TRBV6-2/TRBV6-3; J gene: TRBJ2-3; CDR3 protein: CASRGGRGFADTQYF
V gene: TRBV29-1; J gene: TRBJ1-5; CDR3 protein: CSARGTIDQPQHF
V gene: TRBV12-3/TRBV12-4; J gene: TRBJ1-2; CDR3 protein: CASSLEGRVGNYGYTF
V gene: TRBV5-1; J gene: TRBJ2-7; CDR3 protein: CASSLVVAGTYEQYF
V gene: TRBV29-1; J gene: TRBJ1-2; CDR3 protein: CSVEGYRDYGYTF
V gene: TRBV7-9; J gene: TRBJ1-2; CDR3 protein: CASSLARGTGNYGYTF
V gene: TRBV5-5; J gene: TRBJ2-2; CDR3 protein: CASSRGGTSTGELFF
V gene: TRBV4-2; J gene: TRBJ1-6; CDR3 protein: CASSQEDSRNSPLHF
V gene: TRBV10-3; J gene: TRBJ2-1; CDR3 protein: CAISRENYNEQFF
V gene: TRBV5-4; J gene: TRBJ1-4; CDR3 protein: CASSSGTARTNEKLFF
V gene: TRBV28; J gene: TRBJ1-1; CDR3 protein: CASSLTDRENTEAFF
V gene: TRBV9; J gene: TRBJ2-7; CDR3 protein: CASSVGGGMGLAPYEQYF
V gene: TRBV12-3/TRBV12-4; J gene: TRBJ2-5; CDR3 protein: CASRPTSGRDETQYF
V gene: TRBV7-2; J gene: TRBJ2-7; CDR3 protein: CASSPPAYSGRDYEQYF
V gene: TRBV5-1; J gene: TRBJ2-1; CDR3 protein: CASSLGANEQFF
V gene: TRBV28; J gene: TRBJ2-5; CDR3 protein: CATGREGLAEQETQYF
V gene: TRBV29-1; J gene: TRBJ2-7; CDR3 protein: CSGSSGPSYEQYF
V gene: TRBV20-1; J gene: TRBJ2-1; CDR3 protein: CSARGLANIYNEQFF
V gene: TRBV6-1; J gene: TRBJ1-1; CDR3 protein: CASTPGQGRRTEAFF
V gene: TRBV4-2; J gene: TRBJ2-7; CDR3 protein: CASSQALGYEQYF
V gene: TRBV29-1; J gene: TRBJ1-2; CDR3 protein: CSARQGNYGYTF
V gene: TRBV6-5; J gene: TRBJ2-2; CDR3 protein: CASSYWSTGNTGELFF
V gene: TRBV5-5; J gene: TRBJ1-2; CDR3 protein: CASIAMERENYGYTF
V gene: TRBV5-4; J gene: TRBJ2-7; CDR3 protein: CASSERRPSSSYEQYF
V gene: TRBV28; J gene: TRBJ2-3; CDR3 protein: CASTDSSTQYF
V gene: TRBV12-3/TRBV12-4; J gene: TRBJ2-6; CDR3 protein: CASVYSGSGANVLTF
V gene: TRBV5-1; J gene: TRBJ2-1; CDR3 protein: CASSLEREGPDEQFF
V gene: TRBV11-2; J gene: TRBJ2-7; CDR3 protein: CASSLSPLAGEIEQYF
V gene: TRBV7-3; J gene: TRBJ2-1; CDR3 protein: CASSLGGENEQFF
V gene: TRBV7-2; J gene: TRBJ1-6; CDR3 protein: CASSLRGSYNSPLHF
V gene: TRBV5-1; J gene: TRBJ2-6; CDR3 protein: CASSLATTSSGANVLTF
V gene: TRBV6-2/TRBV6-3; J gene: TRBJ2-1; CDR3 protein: CASSRGGEQFF
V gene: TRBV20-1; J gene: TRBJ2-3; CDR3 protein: CSAGTSGTSTDTQYF